The next 11 T cell receptor beta chains were all read from a single sample in a study of radiotherapy plus CTLA-4 blockade in lung cancer (dated by TCRdb to between 2017 and 2018). The protocol used for the library was the immunoSEQ multiplex PCR assay. Imported from immuneACCESS, the table was reduced by TCRdb to in-frame sequences with V and J called. These copies leave out some clones; in studies compared against another copy, an unresolved V gene accounts for under half, and the cause of the remainder is not known. The sample records 80,000 or so clones, 78% of which are singletons. The ten largest account for 20% to 25% of the sample. This specimen consisted of peripheral blood, obtained from a patient treated with radiotherapy plus ipilimumab. These receptors all stem from a human donor with non-small cell lung cancer whose response to radiotherapy plus ipilimumab could not be evaluated. Some clones in this sample may be carry-over from other donors' samples.

The V and J genes are TRBV4-1 and TRBJ1-2, with 7 positions matching TRBD1. Trimming took 0 bases from V and 4 from J; bases not matched to a gene: 8. This CDR3 contains 16 residues. Germline V gene sequence: CDR1 MGHRA, CDR2 YSYEKL. CDR3 protein: CASSQDRTTGIYGYTF. The CDR3 DNA is TGCGCCAGCAGCCAAGATAGGACGACAGGGATCTATGGCTACACCTTC.

The chain carries TRBV7-6 and TRBJ1-1; D gene unclear. The germline V gene encodes CDR1 SGHVS and CDR2 FNYEAQ. Trimming shortened V by 5 bases and J by 6 bases, and 16 bases separated the two germline ends. The CDR3 is made up of 14 amino acids. The CDR3, as DNA: TGTGCCAGCAGCGCTAATCAGGCCAACGCTGAAGCTTTCTTT. Translated: CASSANQANAEAFF.

V and J are TRBV5-6 and TRBJ1-2, with D tentatively TRBD1 (6 bases). V was clipped by 3 bases and J by 5 bases, with 14 bases between them. The CDR3 consists of 14 residues. Germline values: CDR1 SGHDT, CDR2 YYEEEE. CDR3 loop: CASSSGTNLYGYTF. CDR3 nucleotide sequence: TGTGCCAGCAGCTCCGGGACAAATCTTTATGGCTACACCTTC.

The chain carries TRBV20-1 and TRBJ1-2; perhaps TRBD1 as D (5 bases). Germline V CDR1 and CDR2: DFQATT, SNEGSKA (reference sequence). There are 10 residues in the CDR3. Trimming removed 5 bases at V and 8 bases at J, with 9 bases between. CDR3 sequence reads: CSAWRGGYTF. In DNA form, the CDR3 reads TGCAGTGCTTGGCGGGGGGGCTACACCTTC.

V usage is TRBV10-3 and J usage is TRBJ2-3, with D possibly TRBD1 on 6 matching bases. The CDR3 spans 13 residues. Trimming left V 10 bases short and J 0 bases short, with 11 bases between. Germline V gives CDR1 ENHRY, CDR2 SYGVKD. CDR3 loop: CATVGTSTDTQYF. CDR3 nucleotides: TGTGCCACCGTCGGGACAAGCACAGATACGCAGTATTTT.

The chain uses TRBV30 and TRBJ2-6, with TRBD2 identical over 8 bases. In germline, CDR1 is GTSNPN, CDR2 SVGIG (reference sequence). Trimming at V came to 3 bases and at J to 0 bases, leaving 4 bases not matched to a gene. The CDR3 spans 16 residues. For the CDR3, the DNA is TGTGCCTGGAGCTTAGCGGGAAGCTCTGGGGCCAACGTCCTGACTTTC. Its protein product is CAWSLAGSSGANVLTF.

The chain is built from TRBV30 and TRBJ1-5; the D is unclear. Trimming stripped 2 bases from V and 2 bases from J, with 10 bases between. Germline V gives CDR1 GTSNPN, CDR2 SVGIG (reference sequence). The CDR3 totals 14 residues. CDR3 coding DNA: TGTGCCTGGAGTACCGACGGGGGCAATCAGCCCCAGCATTTT. Amino acid sequence: CAWSTDGGNQPQHF.

This clone was detected a few times. V and J are TRBV19 and TRBJ1-2; D may be TRBD1 (5 bases). This CDR3 has 12 residues. The V gene lost 4 bases and the J gene lost 8 bases, with 11 bases spanning the gap. CDR1 and CDR2 (germline): LNHDA, SQIVND (reference sequence). This CDR3 reads CASSTGGEGYTF. CDR3 coding DNA: TGTGCCAGTAGTACCGGGGGGGAAGGCTACACCTTC.

This chain connects TRBV5-4 to TRBJ2-1; 9 bases are shared with TRBD1. CDR1 and CDR2 (germline): SGHNT, YYREEE (reference sequence). The CDR3 covers 15 residues. The V segment lost 4 bases and the J segment 1 base; nucleotides outside the gene matches: 3. The CDR3 here is CASSRTGESYNEQFF. The CDR3 DNA sequence: TGTGCCAGCAGCAGGACAGGGGAATCCTACAATGAGCAGTTCTTC.

V usage is TRBV27 and J usage is TRBJ1-1, with D unclear. V lost 4 bases, J lost 11 bases, and 20 bases lay in between. The CDR3 has 14 residues. Germline V CDR1 and CDR2: MNHEY, SMNVEV (reference sequence). CDR3 sequence (DNA): TGTGCCAGCAGTTCCCGGGAGGAGGGAGGCCCGGCTTTCTTT. Its translation: CASSSREEGGPAFF.

The rearrangement links TRBV4-3 to TRBJ2-5, with D perhaps TRBD2 (7 bases). Germline V gene lookup returns CDR1 LGHNA and CDR2 YSLEER. Trimming stripped 0 bases from V and 4 bases from J, with 12 bases between. The CDR3 consists of 15 residues. The CDR3 is CASSQDRAGAETQYF. CDR3 nucleotide sequence: TGCGCCAGCAGCCAAGATCGGGCGGGGGCAGAGACCCAGTACTTC.